Each of the 3 T cell receptor beta chains below was sequenced from the same sample in a study of CD8 T cells in Susac syndrome. Random hexamers were used to reverse transcribe an amount of roughly 0.5 to 1 ug RNA. Via MiXCR, TCRdb re-called the immunoSEQ multiplex PCR reads, giving one row per CDR3 protein. The repertoire includes about 140,000 distinct CDR3 sequences, roughly 95% of them detected once, and 0.065% to 0.1% sits in the top ten. Sequenced sample: CD4+ T cells from PBMCs. The source of these receptors is a human donor in good health.

The chain couples TRBV30 to TRBJ1-5; TRBD1 might be the D (6 bases). V was cut by 0 bases and J by 3 bases, with 12 bases left in between. In germline, CDR1 is GTSNPN, CDR2 SVGIG (reference sequence). CDR3 length: 15 amino acids. The CDR3 DNA sequence: TGTGCCTGGAGTGTACCAACAGGGTACAATCAGCCCCAGCATTTT. Translation: CAWSVPTGYNQPQHF.

The chain couples TRBV27 to TRBJ1-2; D uncertain. Per the germline V gene, CDR1 is MNHEY and CDR2 is SMNVEV (reference sequence). Trimming took 0 bases from V and 2 from J, leaving 16 bases between them. CDR3 size: 17 residues. This CDR3 is CASSLSGRSEVNYGYTF. CDR3 sequence (DNA): TGTGCCAGCAGTTTATCCGGCAGGAGTGAAGTCAACTATGGCTACACCTTC.

The V and J genes are TRBV20-1 and TRBJ2-1; D remains unclear. Germline CDR1 and CDR2: DFQATT and SNEGSKA (reference sequence). The CDR3 covers 15 residues. Trimming shortened V by 6 bases and J by 6 bases, and 21 bases separated the two germline ends. In DNA, the CDR3 is TGCAGTGCATTTAACCGGGCCCGAAGGGCCAATGAGCAGTTCTTC. The encoded protein is CSAFNRARRANEQFF.